Following are 10 T cell receptor beta chains from one sample sequenced in a study of post-analysis software for immune sequencing data. Study-wide findings and caveats: The five TRBV segments detected at higher frequency in patients than in controls included TRBV5-6, TRBV5-1 and TRBV20-1.

These receptors' antigens are unknown. TCR beta cDNA libraries included unique molecular identifiers. TCRdb reanalysed the PCR reads using MiXCR and keeps one entry per CDR3 protein. The sample includes 650,000 to 850,000 distinct CDR3 sequences, roughly 50% seen only once; the top ten take 4.9%. Specimen: blood. The receptor set was obtained from a girl aged 10-17 years with multiple sclerosis.

This clonotype was detected only once. The chain combines TRBV7-2 with TRBJ2-1; 16 nucleotides match TRBD2. V dropped 5 bases and J dropped 8; count of bases not matched to a gene: 12. From germline, CDR1 is SGHTA and CDR2 FQGNSA. This CDR3 spans 18 amino acids. Here the CDR3 DNA reads TGTGCCAGCAGCCCTAAGGGACTAGCGGGAGGGCCCGTCTATGAGCAGTTCTTC. Amino acid sequence: CASSPKGLAGGPVYEQFF.

The J gene is TRBJ1-5, the V gene TRBV29-1, with 10 bases matching TRBD1. The CDR3 covers 11 residues. Germline CDR1 reads SQVTM; CDR2 reads ANQGSEA. V gave up 1 base and J gave up 14 bases; unmatched junction bases: 2. This chain's CDR3 is CSVEAGTGEHF. The CDR3 nucleotides read TGCAGCGTTGAAGCGGGGACAGGGGAGCATTTT.

V is TRBV5-1 and J is TRBJ2-5, with 8 bases identical to TRBD2. The V gene end was trimmed by 5 bases and the J gene end by 1 base; junction bases not matched to a gene: 10. This CDR3 is 16 amino acids long. Germline V gene sequence: CDR1 SGHRS, CDR2 YFSETQ. CDR3: CASRVTSGGPQETQYF. CDR3 DNA sequence: TGCGCCAGCAGAGTAACTAGCGGAGGCCCCCAAGAGACCCAGTACTTC. The full variable domain, rest sourced from reference TRBV5-1 and TRBJ2-5, is KAGVTQTPRYLIKTRGQQVTLSCSPISGHRSVSWYQQTPGQGLQFLFEYFSETQRNKGNFPGRFSGRQFSNSRSEMNVSTLELGDSALYLCASRVTSGGPQETQYFGPGTRLLVL.

The chain links TRBV7-9 to TRBJ2-5, with 12 bases aligning to TRBD1. Losses at the gene ends were 5 bases for V and 4 bases for J; bases not matched to a gene: 11. Germline CDR1 reads SEHNR; CDR2 reads FQNEAQ (reference sequence). The CDR3 extends over 17 amino acids. The CDR3 bases are TGTGCCAGCAGCCCCAGAGGGACAGGGGGCACCTTAGAGACCCAGTACTTC. Translated, it gives CASSPRGTGGTLETQYF. Variable domain in full (rest from reference TRBV7-9 and TRBJ2-5): DTGVSQNPRHKITKRGQNVTFRCDPISEHNRLYWYRQTLGQGPEFLTYFQNEAQLEKSRLLSDRFSAERPKGSFSTLEIQRTEQGDSAMYLCASSPRGTGGTLETQYFGPGTRLLVL.

A single count supports this clonotype. The chain uses TRBV28 and TRBJ1-5, with unresolved D. The CDR3 contains 14 residues. Germline CDR1 MDHEN, CDR2 SYDVKM. Trimming stripped 7 bases from V and 5 bases from J, with 15 bases between. As DNA, the CDR3 is TGTGCCAGCATCCTTAGCCCCGGGGATCAGCCCCAGCATTTT. The encoded protein is CASILSPGDQPQHF.

V usage is TRBV24-1 and J usage is TRBJ2-5, with D unclear. The CDR3 sequence is 14 residues long. Germline CDR1 and CDR2: KGHDR and SFDVKD. V shed 6 bases and J shed 4 bases, with 14 bases lying between them. The CDR3 coding sequence is TGTGCCACCAGTAGTATACAGAGTGGAGAGACCCAGTACTTC. This translates into CATSSIQSGETQYF.

The chain uses TRBV5-1 and TRBJ1-4; D not certain. V shed 4 bases and J shed 2 bases, with 9 bases lying between them. The germline V gene has CDR1 SGHRS and CDR2 YFSETQ. The CDR3 sequence is 14 residues long. CDR3 sequence (DNA): TGCGCCAGCAGCCCAACCCGGACTAATGAAAAACTGTTTTTT. Its protein product is CASSPTRTNEKLFF.

The rearrangement uses TRBV6-1 and TRBJ1-5; no reliable D call. Looked up from germline, CDR1 is MNHNS and CDR2 is SASEGT. The CDR3 spans 12 residues. With 7 bases removed from V and 0 bases from J, the gap between germline ends came to 4 bases. The CDR3 loop is CASNPSNQPQHF. The CDR3 coding sequence is TGTGCCAGCAACCCTAGCAATCAGCCCCAGCATTTT.

This sequence joins TRBV24-1 and TRBJ2-5; perhaps TRBD1 as D (5 bases). The DNA end is more similar to TRBJ2-7, so the J call may be wrong. The germline V gene has CDR1 KGHDR and CDR2 SFDVKD. The CDR3 is made up of 16 amino acids. As DNA, the CDR3 is TGTGCCACCAGTGATCCAGCAGGGCCCTCCCAAAACGAGCAGTACTTC. Translating gives CATSDPAGPSQNEQYF.

This clonotype was picked up one time. The chain employs TRBV4-1 and TRBJ2-1, with 8 bases identical to TRBD1. Germline V gene lookup returns CDR1 MGHRA and CDR2 YSYEKL. This CDR3 spans 22 amino acids. The J segment lost 7 bases and the V segment lost 0 bases, leaving 26 bases of the junction unmatched. The CDR3 spells CASSQDLEQGVWNGISKNEQFF. Here the CDR3 DNA reads TGCGCCAGCAGCCAAGATTTAGAACAGGGGGTATGGAACGGGATATCCAAAAATGAGCAGTTCTTC.